This paragraph covers one T cell receptor beta chain sequence. Its target is unknown. These data come from a study of T cell repertoires in cytomegalovirus infection. Across the study: In the study, CMV epitopes included recently identified HLA-C-restricted and well-studied HLA-B-restricted ones. Public TCR beta signature analysis indicated the presence of both CMV infection and matching HLA type.

V was shortened by 6 bases and J by 0 bases, with 5 bases between the two germline ends. The CDR3 totals 13 residues. Study findings and constraints: Carriers of CMV plus the relevant HLA were identified by cumulative public TCR beta family frequency. It was HLA-C-restricted CMV-specific TCR beta clonotypes that dominated the response ex vivo.

TCRdb processed the reads anew with MiXCR; each CDR3 protein has one entry. The sample has roughly 100,000 distinct CDR3 sequences; roughly two fifths are singletons. This specimen consisted of CD8+ T cells from cultured PBMCs, obtained from culture after CMV antigen stimulation. The receptor's source is a human donor in good health (CMV status not recorded). Some clones in this sample may be carry-over from other donors' samples. This sequence joins TRBV12-3 or TRBV12-4 and TRBJ1-4; the D is unclear. CDR3 nucleotide sequence: TGTGCCAGCAGGGGGTCAACTAATGAAAAACTGTTTTTT. It specifies CASRGSTNEKLFF.